The source of this T cell receptor beta chain is a study of memory B cells and T cells in multiple sclerosis. Concerning this clone itself: What it recognizes is unknown.

The CDR3 has 14 residues. Germline CDR1 is MNHEY and CDR2 is SVGAGI. Deletions cut 8 bases from V and 5 bases from J, with 18 bases between. Stimulus-free culture yielded autoproliferating CFSE-dim and non-proliferating CFSE-high T cells, each sequenced separately. 5x10^7 CFSE-labeled PBMCs were cultured less than eight days unstimulated, then replicate wells were pooled. Profiling relied on immunoSEQ multiplex PCR, and the TCRdb table lists in-frame clones only, not all of them. The data show roughly 30,000 clones, roughly 88% seen once. The V call is TRBV6-5, the J call TRBJ1-2; D might be TRBD1 (6 bases). Sequencing was performed on PBMCs from blood kept in culture. This receptor was identified in a human donor with multiple sclerosis. In DNA, the CDR3 is TGTGCCAGCTCCCAGGGGACGCGGATGTATGGCTACACCTTC. Its protein product is CASSQGTRMYGYTF.